This record concerns one T cell receptor (beta chain) sequence. Clinical history as reported by participants underpinned cohort assignment. The record originates from a study of blood T cell repertoires in COVID-19. On the study more broadly: Collection of acute and convalescent COVID-19 samples took place in the United States, Italy and Spain.

Original methodology: Nucleated cell counts were estimated from reference gene primer amplification. Using immunoSEQ multiplex PCR, the repertoire was profiled, and TCRdb retains in-frame clones only, with some absent. That table gives V, J and clone size, and the DNA gave D and trimming. The table lists a few hundred thousand clones, over 75% of them singletons. This clonotype originated in a man aged 18 to 29 who had recovered from COVID-19. Specimen: PBMCs or T cells enriched from blood (not recorded which).

The CDR3 spells CASSMGSRTWETQYF. For the CDR3, the DNA is TGTGCCAGCAGTATGGGATCGCGGACATGGGAGACCCAGTACTTC. This chain uses TRBV6-5 with TRBJ2-5, with D tentatively TRBD1 (5 bases). CDR1 is MNHEY and CDR2 is SVGAGI in the germline V gene. Trimming cost V 5 bases and J 5 bases, with 18 bases left between them. The CDR3 is made up of 15 amino acids.